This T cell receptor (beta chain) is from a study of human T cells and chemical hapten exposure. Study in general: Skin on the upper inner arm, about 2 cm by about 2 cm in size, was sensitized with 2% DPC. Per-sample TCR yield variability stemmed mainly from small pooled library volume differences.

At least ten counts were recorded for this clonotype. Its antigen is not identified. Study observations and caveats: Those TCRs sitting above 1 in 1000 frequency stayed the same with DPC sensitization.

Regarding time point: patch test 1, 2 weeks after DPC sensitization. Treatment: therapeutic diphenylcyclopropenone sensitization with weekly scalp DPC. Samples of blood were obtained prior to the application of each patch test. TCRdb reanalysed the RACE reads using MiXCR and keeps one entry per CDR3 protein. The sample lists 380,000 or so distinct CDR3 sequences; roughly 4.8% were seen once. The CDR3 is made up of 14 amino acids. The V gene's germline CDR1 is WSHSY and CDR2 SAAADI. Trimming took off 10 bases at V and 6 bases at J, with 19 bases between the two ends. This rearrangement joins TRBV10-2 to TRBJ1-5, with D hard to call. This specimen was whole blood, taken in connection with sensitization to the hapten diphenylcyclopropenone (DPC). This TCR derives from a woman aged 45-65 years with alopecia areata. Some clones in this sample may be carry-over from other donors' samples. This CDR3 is CAISREGGSQPQHF. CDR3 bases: TGCGCCATCTCCCGGGAGGGCGGGAGTCAGCCCCAGCATTTT.